The 30 T cell receptor beta chains below come from one sample, sequenced in a study of OX40 agonist ivuxolimab in advanced cancers. Only in-frame clones appear in the TCRdb table, and some are missing; sequencing was by immunoSEQ multiplex PCR. The table records about 66,000 clones, approximately 80% of them present only once. This specimen was CD4+ or CD8+ T cells sorted from blood, taken in a trial of the OX40 agonist ivuxolimab. Receptors originate from an adult with an advanced solid tumor such as melanoma, head and neck, liver or kidney cancer.

The rearrangement links TRBV6-1 to TRBJ2-1; 7 bases fit TRBD2. The CDR3 is 13 residues long. Germline V gene lookup returns CDR1 MNHNS and CDR2 SASEGT. The trim removed 6 bases at V and 6 bases at J, leaving 5 bases unmatched. The CDR3 DNA reads as TGTGCCAGCAGCTTGAGCGGGACCAATGAGCAGTTCTTC. It is translated as CASSLSGTNEQFF.

This chain links TRBV28 with TRBJ2-3, with D uncertain. Trimming pared 4 bases from V and 3 bases from J, leaving 8 bases between. The CDR3 spans 13 residues. Germline V CDR1 and CDR2: MDHEN, SYDVKM. The CDR3 protein is CASSSPTTDTQYF. For the CDR3, the DNA is TGTGCCAGCAGTTCCCCTACGACAGATACGCAGTATTTT.

This clone was detected only once. The chain carries TRBV27 and TRBJ2-7; TRBD1 is a possible D gene (5 bases). V lost 6 bases and J 2 bases, leaving 20 bases between the germline ends. The V gene's germline CDR1 is MNHEY and CDR2 SMNVEV (reference sequence). The CDR3 is 16 amino acids. The CDR3 is CASSPWKGVGAYEQYF. The CDR3 DNA reads TGTGCCAGCAGCCCCTGGAAAGGGGTGGGTGCCTACGAGCAGTACTTC.

The rearrangement uses TRBV7-6 and TRBJ2-5, with no clear D. CDR3 size: 13 residues. Germline V lookup: CDR1 SGHVS, CDR2 FNYEAQ. V was clipped by 4 bases and J by 6 bases, with 12 bases between them. CDR3 in DNA: TGTGCCAGCAGCTCCAGATTCGGGCAGACCCAGTACTTC. This translates into CASSSRFGQTQYF.

This sequence joins TRBV7-2 and TRBJ2-2, with D uncertain. The germline V gene has CDR1 SGHTA and CDR2 FQGNSA. V lost 5 bases and J lost 7, with 14 bases in between. The CDR3 consists of 14 residues. CDR3 protein: CASSPPGPRGELFF. The CDR3 nucleotides are TGTGCCAGCAGCCCCCCAGGACCCCGCGGGGAGCTGTTTTTT.

The gene calls are TRBV7-8 and TRBJ2-1; weak D call: TRBD2 (5 bases). CDR3 size: 15 residues. The germline V gene encodes CDR1 SGHVS and CDR2 FQNEAQ. V was pared by 1 base and J by 1 base, with 8 bases between. The CDR3 is CASSLERRSYNEQFF. The CDR3 DNA follows: TGTGCCAGCAGCTTAGAGCGGAGGTCCTACAATGAGCAGTTCTTC. The whole variable domain, filled in from reference TRBV7-8 and TRBJ2-1, reads GAGVSQSPRYKVAKRGQDVALRCDPISGHVSLFWYQQALGQGPEFLTYFQNEAQLDKSGLPSDRFFAERPEGSVSTLKIQRTQQEDSAVYLCASSLERRSYNEQFFGPGTRLTVL.

This chain uses TRBV4-1 with TRBJ2-1, with D perhaps matching TRBD1 (5 bases). The ends were cut back, 0 bases at V and 0 bases at J, with 12 bases in the middle. Germline values: CDR1 MGHRA, CDR2 YSYEKL. The CDR3 runs to 17 residues. The CDR3 protein is CASSQDLSGHSYNEQFF. In nucleotides, the CDR3 is TGCGCCAGCAGCCAAGATCTGTCAGGGCACTCCTACAATGAGCAGTTCTTC.

The rearrangement joins TRBV18 to TRBJ2-7, with 11 bases fitting TRBD1. Germline CDR1 and CDR2: KGHSH and LQKENI. Germline trimming cut 1 base from V and 3 bases from J; bases unmatched to any gene: 2. This CDR3 spans 15 amino acids. CDR3 sequence reads: CASSPRTGGIYEQYV. Written as DNA, the CDR3 is TGTGCCAGCTCACCACGGACAGGGGGCATCTACGAGCAGTACGTC.

A few counts support this clone. This same CDR3 is encoded by further DNA sequences in the sample. V is TRBV7-6 and J is TRBJ1-2; TRBD1 agrees at 10 bases. This CDR3 is built from 14 residues. Germline V CDR1 and CDR2: SGHVS, FNYEAQ. The trim removed 3 bases at V and 2 bases at J, leaving 0 bases unmatched. CDR3 in DNA: TGTGCCAGCAGCTTGGGACAGGGGAACTATGGCTACACCTTC. Translating gives CASSLGQGNYGYTF.

V usage is TRBV28 and J usage is TRBJ2-7; D gene unclear. V lost 4 bases and J lost 2, with 9 bases in between. This CDR3 has 13 amino acids. In germline, CDR1 is MDHEN, CDR2 SYDVKM. CDR3 in amino acids: CASSSPVTYEQYV. CDR3 in DNA: TGTGCCAGCAGTTCGCCAGTCACCTACGAGCAGTACGTC.

This chain connects TRBV6-1 to TRBJ2-6, with a weak D call TRBD2 (5 bases). Per germline, CDR1 MNHNS and CDR2 SASEGT. Between the trimmed V and J ends, which lost 2 bases and 2 bases, there was a span of 7 bases. The CDR3 contains 15 residues. CDR3 nucleotides: TGTGCCAGCAGTGAAACGGGGACTGGGGCCAACGTCCTGACTTTC. Protein product: CASSETGTGANVLTF.

The chain carries TRBV20-1 and TRBJ1-3; D gene unclear. CDR1 DFQATT and CDR2 SNEGSKA come from the germline V gene (reference sequence). The CDR3 sequence is 11 residues long. Trimming removed 5 bases at V and 9 bases at J, with 11 bases between. The CDR3 nucleotides are TGCAGTGCTGGTCCCGGAGGCACCATATATTTT. It translates to CSAGPGGTIYF.

CDR3 sequence (DNA): TGTGCCAGCAGCCTCAGGGGGCTAAATGAAAAACTGTTTTTT. Translation gives CASSLRGLNEKLFF. The chain employs TRBV6-6 and TRBJ1-4, with 8 bases aligning to TRBD1. Germline V gene lookup returns CDR1 MNHNY and CDR2 SVGAGI (reference sequence). The CDR3 sequence is 14 residues long. V gave up 6 bases and J gave up 5 bases; unmatched junction bases: 5.

The chain carries TRBV9 and TRBJ1-3, with 7 nucleotides matching TRBD1. The CDR3 length is 16 residues. The germline gives CDR1 SGDLS, CDR2 YYNGEE. Trimming removed 3 bases from V and 0 bases from J; junction bases left unmatched: 6. As DNA, the CDR3 is TGTGCCAGCAGCGCGGGGACAGTGAGCTCTGGAAACACCATATATTTT. Translated: CASSAGTVSSGNTIYF.

This sequence joins TRBV28 and TRBJ2-5; D is perhaps TRBD2 (5 bases). CDR1 and CDR2 from the germline V gene are MDHEN and SYDVKM. The CDR3 has 17 residues. Trimming stripped 6 bases from V and 5 bases from J, with 25 bases between. The CDR3 loop is CASSPSRGLGSFETQYF. For the CDR3, the DNA is TGTGCCAGCAGCCCCAGTAGAGGGTTAGGGAGTTTCGAGACCCAGTACTTC.

The CDR3: CASSGRDRERSSYNSPLHF. For the CDR3, the DNA is TGTGCCAGCAGCGGACGGGACAGGGAAAGAAGCTCCTATAATTCACCCCTCCACTTT. The genes are TRBV21-1 and TRBJ1-6; the table assigns TRBD1, which was not confirmed against the DNA. TRBV21-1 has pseudogene status. The CDR3 consists of 19 residues.

This chain uses TRBV5-4 with TRBJ1-1; 9 bases agree with TRBD1. CDR1 is SGHNT and CDR2 is YYREEE in the germline V gene (reference sequence). The trim removed 3 bases at V and 1 base at J, leaving 10 bases unmatched. The CDR3 spans 17 residues. The CDR3 sequence: CASSSWGTGQGNTEAFF. In DNA form, the CDR3 reads TGTGCCAGCAGCTCATGGGGAACGGGACAGGGGAACACTGAAGCTTTCTTT.

This chain links TRBV5-6 with TRBJ1-6; D remains unclear. Trimming removed 3 bases from V and 4 bases from J, with 2 bases in between. The CDR3 sequence is 12 residues long. CDR1 is SGHDT, CDR2 YYEEEE, per germline. This CDR3 is CASSSYNSPLHF. For the CDR3, the DNA is TGTGCCAGCAGCTCATATAATTCACCCCTCCACTTT.

The count of this clone is one. The chain couples TRBV5-1 to TRBJ2-4; D gene ambiguous. Germline V lookup: CDR1 SGHRS, CDR2 YFSETQ. V was pared by 0 bases and J by 5 bases, with 9 bases between. This CDR3 is built from 14 residues. The CDR3 sequence is CASSLEGSENIQYF. In DNA form, the CDR3 reads TGCGCCAGCAGCTTGGAGGGATCCGAAAACATTCAGTACTTC.

This chain joins TRBV28 and TRBJ1-2; 8 nucleotides agree with TRBD1. Germline V gene sequence: CDR1 MDHEN, CDR2 SYDVKM. CDR3 length: 14 amino acids. V lost 5 bases and J lost 7; bases outside the gene matches: 9. The CDR3 DNA follows: TGTGCCAGCAGTGGCCCGGGACAGGCTGGTGGCTACACCTTC. Translating it yields CASSGPGQAGGYTF.

V gene TRBV7-6 combines with J gene TRBJ2-7, with 7 positions matching TRBD2. Trimming took 5 bases from V and 3 from J; bases not matched to a gene: 10. Per germline, CDR1 SGHVS and CDR2 FNYEAQ. The CDR3 is 15 residues long. CDR3 bases: TGTGCCAGCAGCCCCCGTGGGCGGGAGTACTACGAGCAGTACTTC. This encodes CASSPRGREYYEQYF.

The V gene is TRBV29-1, the J gene TRBJ2-1, with TRBD1 identical over 7 bases. Germline CDR1 is SQVTM and CDR2 is ANQGSEA. The CDR3 runs to 19 residues. The V and J ends lost 6 bases and 0 bases, in that order; junction bases with no gene match: 20. DNA of the CDR3: TGCAGCGTGGATTCGTGGGGGACAGCAATGAGAAGCTCCTACAATGAGCAGTTCTTC. The encoded protein is CSVDSWGTAMRSSYNEQFF.

The CDR3 sequence is CASSEMVRGDTQYF. In DNA, the CDR3 is TGTGCCAGCAGTGAAATGGTTCGAGGGGATACGCAGTATTTT. The chain combines TRBV25-1 with TRBJ2-3; D might be TRBD2 (5 bases). There are 14 residues in the CDR3. The V gene lost 2 bases and the J gene lost 6 bases, with 12 bases spanning the gap. Germline V gives CDR1 MGHDK, CDR2 SYGVNS.

The chain is built from TRBV15 and TRBJ2-7; TRBD2 is a possible D gene (6 bases). V was shortened by 4 bases and J by 7 bases, with 20 bases between the two germline ends. Germline lookup yields CDR1 LNHNV and CDR2 YYDKDF (reference sequence). This CDR3 is 15 amino acids long. CDR3 loop: CATSISRGGGREQYF. The CDR3 nucleotides read TGTGCCACCAGCATCAGTCGGGGAGGTGGGAGGGAGCAGTACTTC.

V is TRBV5-1 and J is TRBJ2-1; weak D call: TRBD2 (6 bases). This CDR3 is 13 amino acids long. V shed 1 base and J shed 10 bases, with 12 bases lying between them. CDR1 and CDR2 from the germline V gene are SGHRS and YFSETQ. The CDR3, as DNA: TGCGCCAGCAGCTTGACGGGGGAACTAGAGCAGTTCTTC. This encodes CASSLTGELEQFF. Looking up the rest from reference TRBV5-1 and TRBJ2-1 gives the full variable domain: KAGVTQTPRYLIKTRGQQVTLSCSPISGHRSVSWYQQTPGQGLQFLFEYFSETQRNKGNFPGRFSGRQFSNSRSEMNVSTLELGDSALYLCASSLTGELEQFFGPGTRLTVL.

This chain links TRBV10-3 with TRBJ2-3; the match to TRBD2 covers 9 bases. The CDR3 runs 15 residues. Germline V gives CDR1 ENHRY, CDR2 SYGVKD. After removal of 5 bases from V and 0 bases from J, the junction contained 3 bases not matched to a gene. CDR3 in amino acids: CAISSTSGSTDTQYF. The DNA for the CDR3 is TGTGCCATCAGTTCGACTAGCGGAAGCACAGATACGCAGTATTTT.

The CDR3 reads CASSPWDRGSEQYF. CDR3 bases: TGTGCCAGCAGCCCTTGGGACAGGGGTAGCGAGCAGTACTTC. V gene TRBV14 combines with J gene TRBJ2-7; 10 nucleotides align to TRBD1. V lost 4 bases and J lost 6; bases outside the gene matches: 6. CDR1 and CDR2 from the germline V gene are SGHDN and FVKESK. This CDR3 is built from 14 residues.

This chain uses TRBV27 with TRBJ1-2, with 8 bases identical to TRBD1. CDR1 is MNHEY and CDR2 is SMNVEV in the germline V gene (reference sequence). The length of the CDR3 is 16 residues. V was clipped by 4 bases and J by 3 bases; unmatched bases: 10. The CDR3 nucleotides read TGTGCCAGCAGTTCACGCACAGGGGGACGGTACTATGGCTACACCTTC. It specifies CASSSRTGGRYYGYTF.

The J gene is TRBJ1-2, the V gene TRBV2; D possibly corresponds to TRBD1 (5 bases). The CDR3 loop spans 13 amino acids. Germline loops: CDR1 SNHLY, CDR2 FYNNEI. V gave up 3 bases and J gave up 8 bases, with 13 bases separating them. The CDR3 DNA is TGTGCCAGCAGTGATATAGGGGTGGACGGCTACACCTTC. The encoded protein is CASSDIGVDGYTF.

J is TRBJ1-5 and V is TRBV7-2, with a weak D call TRBD1 (5 bases). CDR1 and CDR2 (germline): SGHTA, FQGNSA. V dropped 5 bases and J dropped 6 bases, with 11 bases sitting between them. This CDR3 comprises 13 residues. CDR3 residues: CASSRDFGQPQHF. The DNA of the CDR3 is TGTGCCAGCAGCCGGGACTTCGGTCAGCCCCAGCATTTT.